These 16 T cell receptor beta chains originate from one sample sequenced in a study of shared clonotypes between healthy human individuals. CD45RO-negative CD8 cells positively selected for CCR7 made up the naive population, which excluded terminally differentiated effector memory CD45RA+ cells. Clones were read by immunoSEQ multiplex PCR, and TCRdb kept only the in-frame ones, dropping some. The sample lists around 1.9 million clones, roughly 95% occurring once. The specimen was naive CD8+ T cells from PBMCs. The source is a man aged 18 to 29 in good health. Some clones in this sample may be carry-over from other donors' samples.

The CDR3 protein is CASSQLRVSGGNTIYF. The CDR3 bases are TGCGCCAGCAGCCAACTCCGGGTCTCAGGCGGAAACACCATATATTTT. This chain connects TRBV4-1 to TRBJ1-3; D unresolved. CDR3 size: 16 residues. Per germline, CDR1 MGHRA and CDR2 YSYEKL. The ends were cut back, 2 bases at V and 4 bases at J, with 15 bases in the middle.

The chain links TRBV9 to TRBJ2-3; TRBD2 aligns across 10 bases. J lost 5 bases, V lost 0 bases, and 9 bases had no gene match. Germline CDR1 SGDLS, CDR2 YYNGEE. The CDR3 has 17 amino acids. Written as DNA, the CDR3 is TGTGCCAGCAGCGTAGAGACTAGCGGGTCCATGGTAGATACGCAGTATTTT. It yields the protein CASSVETSGSMVDTQYF.

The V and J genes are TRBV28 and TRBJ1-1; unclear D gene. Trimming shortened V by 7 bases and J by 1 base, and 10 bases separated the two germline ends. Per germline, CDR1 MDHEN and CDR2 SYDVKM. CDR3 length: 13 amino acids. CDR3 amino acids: CASILSRNTEAFF. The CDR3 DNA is TGTGCCAGCATCCTTTCCAGGAACACTGAAGCTTTCTTT.

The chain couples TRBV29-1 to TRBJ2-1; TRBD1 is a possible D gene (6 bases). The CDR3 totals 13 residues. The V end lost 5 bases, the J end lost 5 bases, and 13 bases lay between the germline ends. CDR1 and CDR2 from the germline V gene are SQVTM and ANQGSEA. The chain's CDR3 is CSVLHRAHNEQFF. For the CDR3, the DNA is TGCAGCGTTCTCCACAGGGCCCACAATGAGCAGTTCTTC.

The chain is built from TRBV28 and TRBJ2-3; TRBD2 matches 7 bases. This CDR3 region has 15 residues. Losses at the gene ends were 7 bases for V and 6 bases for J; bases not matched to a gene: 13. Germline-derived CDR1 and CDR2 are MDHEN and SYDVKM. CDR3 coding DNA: TGTGCCAGCACCCCCCCCGGCGGGAGTCCTGATACGCAGTATTTT. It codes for CASTPPGGSPDTQYF.

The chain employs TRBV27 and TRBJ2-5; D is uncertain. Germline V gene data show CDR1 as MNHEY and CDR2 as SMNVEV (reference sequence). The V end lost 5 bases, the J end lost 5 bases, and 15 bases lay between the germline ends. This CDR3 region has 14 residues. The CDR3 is CASSPLVGRETQYF. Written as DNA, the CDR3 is TGTGCCAGCAGTCCTTTGGTGGGCCGGGAGACCCAGTACTTC.

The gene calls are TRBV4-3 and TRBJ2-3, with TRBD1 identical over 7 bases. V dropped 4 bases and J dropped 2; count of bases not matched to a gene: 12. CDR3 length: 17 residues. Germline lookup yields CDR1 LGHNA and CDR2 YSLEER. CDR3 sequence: CASSLETGIGFTDTQYF. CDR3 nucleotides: TGCGCCAGCAGCCTAGAGACAGGGATCGGGTTCACAGATACGCAGTATTTT.

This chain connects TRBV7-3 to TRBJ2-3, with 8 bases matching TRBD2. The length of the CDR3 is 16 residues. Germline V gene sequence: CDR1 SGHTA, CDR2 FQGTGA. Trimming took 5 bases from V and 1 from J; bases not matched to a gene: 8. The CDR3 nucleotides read TGTGCCAGCAGCCCGAGACTAGCGAGGGGCACAGATACGCAGTATTTT. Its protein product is CASSPRLARGTDTQYF.

Here the CDR3 reads CASSTGGHEQYF. For the CDR3, the DNA is TGTGCCAGTAGCACAGGGGGCCACGAGCAGTACTTC. The V and J genes are TRBV6-6 and TRBJ2-7, with 9 bases fitting TRBD1. With 9 bases clipped from V and 5 bases from J, the junction kept 5 bases outside the gene matches. Germline values: CDR1 MNHNY, CDR2 SVGAGI (reference sequence). CDR3 length: 12 amino acids.

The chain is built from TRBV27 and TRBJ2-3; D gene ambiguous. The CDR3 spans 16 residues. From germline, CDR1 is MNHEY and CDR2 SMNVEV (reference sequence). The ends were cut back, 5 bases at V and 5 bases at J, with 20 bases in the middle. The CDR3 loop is CASSPTPGASRDTQYF. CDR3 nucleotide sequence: TGTGCCAGCAGTCCCACTCCCGGAGCTTCGAGAGATACGCAGTATTTT.

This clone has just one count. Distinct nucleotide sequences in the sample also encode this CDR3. The CDR3 reads CASSARLAGVYEQFF. The CDR3 DNA reads as TGTGCCAGCAGTGCGAGACTAGCAGGAGTTTATGAGCAGTTCTTC. V is TRBV6-1 and J is TRBJ2-1; 7 bases are a match to TRBD2. The CDR3 has 15 residues. In germline, CDR1 is MNHNS, CDR2 SASEGT. Unmatched junction bases numbered 11, after V lost 4 bases and J lost 8 bases.

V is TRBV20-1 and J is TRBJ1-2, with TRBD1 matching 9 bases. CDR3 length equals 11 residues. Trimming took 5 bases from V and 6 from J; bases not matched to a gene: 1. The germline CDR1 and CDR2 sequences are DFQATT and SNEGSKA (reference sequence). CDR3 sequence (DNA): TGCAGTGCTGGACAGGGGAATGGCTACACCTTC. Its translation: CSAGQGNGYTF.

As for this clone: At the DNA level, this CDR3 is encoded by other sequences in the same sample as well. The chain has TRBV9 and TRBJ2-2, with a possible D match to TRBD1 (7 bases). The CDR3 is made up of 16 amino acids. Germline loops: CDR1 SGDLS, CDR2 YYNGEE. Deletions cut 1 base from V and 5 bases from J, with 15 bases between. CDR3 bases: TGTGCCAGCAGCGTATCGCGACAGGGAGGTACCGGGGAGCTGTTTTTT. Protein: CASSVSRQGGTGELFF.

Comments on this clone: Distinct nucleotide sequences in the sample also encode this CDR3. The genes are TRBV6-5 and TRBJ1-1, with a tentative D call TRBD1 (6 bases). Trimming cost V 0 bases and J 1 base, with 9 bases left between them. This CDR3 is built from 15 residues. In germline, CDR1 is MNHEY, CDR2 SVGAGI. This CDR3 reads CASSYSAGANTEAFF. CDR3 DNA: TGTGCCAGCAGTTACTCAGCAGGGGCGAACACTGAAGCTTTCTTT.

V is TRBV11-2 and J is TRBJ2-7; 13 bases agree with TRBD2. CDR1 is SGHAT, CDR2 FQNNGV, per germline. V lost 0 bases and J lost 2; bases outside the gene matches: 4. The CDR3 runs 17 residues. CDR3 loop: CASSLDLTSGRAYEQYF. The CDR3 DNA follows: TGTGCCAGCAGCTTAGATCTCACTAGCGGGAGGGCCTACGAGCAGTACTTC. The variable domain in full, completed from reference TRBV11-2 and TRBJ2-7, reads EAGVAQSPRYKIIEKRQSVAFWCNPISGHATLYWYQQILGQGPKLLIQFQNNGVVDDSQLPKDRFSAERLKGVDSTLKIQPAKLEDSAVYLCASSLDLTSGRAYEQYFGPGTRLTVT.

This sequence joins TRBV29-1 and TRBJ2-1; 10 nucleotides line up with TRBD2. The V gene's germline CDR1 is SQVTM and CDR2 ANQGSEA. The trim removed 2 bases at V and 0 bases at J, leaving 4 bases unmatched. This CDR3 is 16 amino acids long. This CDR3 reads CSVESLAGGSYNEQFF. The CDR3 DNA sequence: TGCAGCGTTGAAAGTTTAGCGGGAGGCTCCTACAATGAGCAGTTCTTC.